The T cell receptor delta chain described here comes from a study of fetal and pediatric gammadelta thymocytes (dated by TCRdb to 2021 to 2024). Regarding the research as a whole: To strengthen a single-cell study of gammadelta thymocyte development, the researchers used bulk gammadelta thymocyte repertoires that mixed previously published data with newly generated, unpublished data. The set of bulk gammadelta thymocyte repertoires included some 10 subjects in total: 3 fetal thymus donors and 7 pediatric thymus donors. Bulk gammadelta thymocyte repertoires combined previously published data (refs 27,28) with unpublished data. To increase subject numbers and strengthen the CDR3 publicity analysis, bulk TCR repertoire data were added.

Fetal thymuses came from elective pregnancy terminations at roughly 14 to 22 weeks estimated gestational age, performed for socio-psychological reasons in Singapore. All fetuses were judged structurally normal by ultrasound before termination and by gross morphological examination afterwards. Thymocytes were stained with Zombie NIR viability dye plus antibodies to CD3 (UCHT1), TCRgammadelta (11F2), TCRVgamma9 (IMMU360) and TCRVdelta2 (IMMU389). From human fetal and pediatric thymuses, sorted Vgamma9Vdelta2 and nonVgamma9Vdelta2 gammadelta thymocytes were used to generate bulk TRD and TRG CDR3 repertoires separately. Thymic cell suspensions were made from fetal and post-natal thymuses as previously described. NonVgamma9Vdelta2 thymocytes were sorted as CD3+ gammadeltaTCR+ cells that did not have the Vgamma9+Vdelta2+ phenotype. A FACS Aria III cell sorter (BD Biosciences) was used for cell sorting.

These reads were obtained on an Illumina MiSeq. Per the original workflow: For publicity analysis, the Vgamma9Vdelta2 and nonVgamma9Vdelta2 bulk CDR3 files were merged for each subject into one combined repertoire per subject. CDR3 publicity was given a score from 0 to 19 by checking each amino acid sequence across 9 single-cell datasets and roughly eleven bulk repertoires with base R and dplyr. Via CATT, TCRdb reprocessed the public reads, and rows with identical DNA were then joined. What appears here as the V and J calls and clone size reflects TCRdb's work, not the paper's. The sample records around 1,400 delta-chain clones, about 9.4% of which are singletons. The ten top clones hold roughly 12% of the sample. General findings and caveats noted by the study authors: Compared with post-natal repertoires, fetal gammadelta thymocyte repertoires were previously reported to be enriched for TRDV2, TRGV8 and TRGV9 usage, low N additions and public CDR3s.

This clone is judged large (0.1 to 1%). Its antigen specificity is not known. Base qualities were left out, and no much larger clone turns up one base away. The sample holds other DNA sequences that translate to the same CDR3. The CDR3 sequence holds 16 residues, the cysteine and phenylalanine included. Just CDR3 DNA is preserved here, 48 bases in frame from base 1. Between the V and J ends, shortened by 0 bases and 3 bases respectively, the junction contains 6 bases. From a lookup of the germline V gene, CDR1 and CDR2 are TSWWSYY and QGS. The V gene is TRDV1 and the J gene is TRDJ3; 6 matching bases give a weak D call of TRDD3. The sample was non-Vgamma9Vdelta2 gamma-delta T cells from the thymus. The sample's cell subset or site label, decoded: CD3+gammadeltaTCR+ thymocytes not co-expressing Vgamma9 and Vdelta2. The sequence was collected from a human fetus. For the CDR3, the sequence is CALGELGYWDTRQMFF. In nucleotide form, the sequence is TGTGCTCTTGGGGAACTGGGATACTGGGACACCCGACAGATGTTTTTC.